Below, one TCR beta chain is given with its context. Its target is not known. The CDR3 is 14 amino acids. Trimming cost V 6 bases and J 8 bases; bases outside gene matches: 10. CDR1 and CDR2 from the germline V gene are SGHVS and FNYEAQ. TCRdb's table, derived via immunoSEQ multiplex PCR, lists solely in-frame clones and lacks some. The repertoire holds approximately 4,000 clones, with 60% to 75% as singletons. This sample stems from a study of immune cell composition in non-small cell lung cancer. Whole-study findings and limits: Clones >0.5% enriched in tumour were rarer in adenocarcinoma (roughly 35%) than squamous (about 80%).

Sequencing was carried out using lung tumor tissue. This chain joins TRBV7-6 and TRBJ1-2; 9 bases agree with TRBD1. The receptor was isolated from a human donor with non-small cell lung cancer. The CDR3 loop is CASRQGQGVGGYTF. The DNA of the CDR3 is TGTGCCAGCAGGCAGGGACAGGGTGTTGGAGGCTACACCTTC.